The entry that follows covers one T cell receptor (beta chain) sequence. What it binds is unknown. The source of the sample is a study of blood T cells in healthy people across ages. Study-wide results and caveats: Estimated diversity, derived from one million T cells, was regarded as an underestimate.

Through a sample-barcoded 5' primer and a J-beta primer mix, a second PCR was run for roughly 7 to 11 cycles. Using its own MiXCR run on the 5' RACE reads, TCRdb lists one record per CDR3 protein. The data contain 1.5 million to 2 million distinct CDR3 sequences, roughly a third of them seen just once; the ten biggest clones take up about 11%. Donation came from healthy Caucasian individuals in Russia who were aged about 6 to 95. The CDR3 is 16 amino acids. The rearrangement joins TRBV12-3 or TRBV12-4 to TRBJ2-4; D ambiguous. The J call may not be correct, given that the DNA end is closer to TRBJ2-7. The TCR was taken from a woman in her twenties or thirties in good health. Sequenced sample: blood. The DNA for the CDR3 is TGTGCCAGCAGCCCTTTTTACTGGACGTCAGTCTACGAGCAGTACTTC. Protein sequence: CASSPFYWTSVYEQYF.